Given below is one TCR beta chain in context. Its antigen is unidentified. Repertoires were generated with immunoSEQ multiplex PCR, while TCRdb's copy carries only in-frame clones and drops some. The profile covers 72,000 or so clones, with about 91% appearing a single time and 5% taken by the ten largest. Patients had received no treatment within the previous three months. The sample is drawn from a study of resident and recirculating memory T cells in vitiligo. Study at large: Each patient gave two lesional and two nonlesional epidermal shave biopsies, plus PBMCs. Points from the study as a whole: Sequences differed between biopsy sites and patients, suggesting private specificity. No unique dominant TCR clone was found in vitiligo lesions.

Deletions cut 8 bases from V and 4 bases from J, with 11 bases between. The germline CDR1 and CDR2 sequences are LNHDA and SQIVND (reference sequence). This CDR3 is 12 amino acids long. The J gene is TRBJ2-5, the V gene TRBV19, with D tentatively TRBD2 (6 bases). The sequence derives from a male donor with vitiligo. The sequenced material came from blood. The CDR3 sequence is CASRRRGETQYF. In nucleotides, the CDR3 is TGTGCCAGTCGTAGGAGGGGAGAGACCCAGTACTTC.